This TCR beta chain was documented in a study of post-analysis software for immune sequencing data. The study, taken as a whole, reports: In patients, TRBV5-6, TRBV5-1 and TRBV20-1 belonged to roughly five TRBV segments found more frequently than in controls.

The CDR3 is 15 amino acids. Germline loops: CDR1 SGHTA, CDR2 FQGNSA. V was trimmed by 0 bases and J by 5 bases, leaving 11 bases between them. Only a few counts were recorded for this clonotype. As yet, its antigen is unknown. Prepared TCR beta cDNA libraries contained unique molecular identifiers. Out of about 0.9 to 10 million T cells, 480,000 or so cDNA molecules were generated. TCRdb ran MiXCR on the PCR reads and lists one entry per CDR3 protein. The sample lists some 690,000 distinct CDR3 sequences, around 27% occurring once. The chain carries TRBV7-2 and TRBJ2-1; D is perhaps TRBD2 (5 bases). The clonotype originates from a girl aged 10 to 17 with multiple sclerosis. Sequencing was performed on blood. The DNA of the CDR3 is TGTGCCAGCAGCTTAGCCAGTGGGAGCCACAATGAGCAGTTCTTC. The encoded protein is CASSLASGSHNEQFF.